This entry concerns a single T cell receptor beta chain. This sample was included in a study of blood T cell repertoires in COVID-19. As for the study in general: Samples of COVID-19 (acute and convalescent) were obtained from the United States, Italy and Spain. Nucleic acid was either cDNA or gDNA, and it came from T cells, B-cell-depleted T cells, or PBMCs.

Authors' methods: Nucleated cell number was recorded as an estimate derived from reference gene primer amplification. The method was immunoSEQ multiplex PCR; TCRdb's version includes in-frame clones alone and lacks a portion of them. V and J calls plus clone size are reproduced from that table; the DNA served to infer D and trimming. The sample contains hundreds of thousands of clones, about 88% of which appear only once. CDR1 and CDR2 (germline): KGHDR, SFDVKD. V was shortened by 1 base and J by 2 bases, with 10 bases between the two germline ends. There are 15 residues in the CDR3. This sequence joins TRBV24-1 and TRBJ2-5, with D tentatively TRBD2 (6 bases). The sequence came from a woman aged 50 to 60 with COVID-19, enrolled during active disease. Sequencing used peripheral blood. CDR3 DNA sequence: TGTGCCACCAGTGATTTATCGGCGGGACAAGAGACCCAGTACTTC. Translation gives CATSDLSAGQETQYF.